These 15 T cell receptor beta chains share one sample of origin, sequenced in a study of tumor-infiltrating lymphocytes in primary liver carcinoma (dated by TCRdb to the late 2010s). Blood RNA was extracted from unsorted whole blood using TRIzol reagent, and germline DNA was obtained with the DNeasy Blood & Tissue kit. Sequencer: Illumina HiSeq 2500. A constant-region primer and ProtoScript II reverse transcriptase were used to reverse-transcribe TCRbeta-specific cDNA from about 500 ng total RNA. Three nested multiplex PCR rounds, following a slightly modified ARM-PCR procedure, were used to build the TCRbeta libraries. The first two PCR rounds used multiplex TRBV1-TRBV30 forward primers with a Cbeta reverse primer, each for around 10 cycles. The public sequencing data were trimmed at Q25 with fastp and processed into clonotypes with MiXCR by TCRdb, which kept only in-frame beta chains. Each entry merges the rows of one CDR3 protein and shows their most common DNA and genes. This sample comprises a few hundred thousand distinct CDR3 sequences, around three fifths of them detected only once. Jointly, the top ten make up more than 15% of the sample.

Sequencing was done on a sample of peripheral blood. The origin of the receptors is a woman in her thirties with primary liver carcinoma and hepatitis B virus infection.

A note on this clonotype: Relative to the germline gene, one junction end is altered; a read error may explain this. The V gene is TRBV6-6, the J gene TRBJ2-5, with 8 bases aligning to TRBD2. This CDR3 spans 15 amino acids. CDR1 is MNHNY, CDR2 SVGAGI, per germline (reference sequence). The CDR3 bases are TGTGCCAGCCGAGGTAGACTAGCGAATCAAGAGACCCAATACTTC. It is translated as CASRGRLANQETQYF.

The sample holds many counts of this clonotype. The chain carries TRBV11-1 and TRBJ1-5, with D perhaps matching TRBD1 (5 bases). Germline lookup yields CDR1 SGHAT and CDR2 FQDESV (reference sequence). This CDR3 comprises 13 residues. Trimming cost V 3 bases and J 11 bases, with 14 bases left between them. The CDR3 bases are TGTGCCAGCAGCTTGGGGGACCAATCAGCCCAGCATTTT. Protein: CASSLGDQSAQHF. Combining the CDR3 with reference TRBV11-1 and TRBJ1-5 gives the whole variable domain EAEVAQSPRYKITEKSQAVAFWCDPISGHATLYWYRQILGQGPELLVQFQDESVVDDSQLPKDRFSAERLKGVDSTLKIQPAELGDSAMYLCASSLGDQSAQHFGDGTRLSIL.

V gene TRBV28 combines with J gene TRBJ1-4, with 8 bases aligning to TRBD1. Germline CDR1 is MDHEN and CDR2 is SYDVKM. The CDR3 loop spans 19 amino acids. Trimming took 7 bases from V and 4 from J; bases not matched to a gene: 20. The CDR3 DNA reads TGTGCCAGCAATTCCCCAGCAGGGGGCAAATCTAGTGATAATGAAAAACTGTTTTTT. It codes for CASNSPAGGKSSDNEKLFF.

There are a few counts of this clonotype. The rearrangement links TRBV5-5 to TRBJ1-1, with unresolved D. Trimming shortened V by 0 bases and J by 8 bases, and 11 bases separated the two germline ends. Germline assignment: CDR1 SGHKS and CDR2 YYEKEE (reference sequence). CDR3 size: 13 residues. The CDR3 is CASSLGNAGEAFF. CDR3 nucleotide sequence: TGTGCCAGCAGCTTGGGGAACGCCGGGGAAGCTTTCTTT.

This clonotype has more than one count but fewer than ten. The CDR3 DNA reads as TGTGCCAGCAGTTTAATCGGGCCTAGCGGGAGGTCTCAAGAGACCCAGTACTTC. It yields the protein CASSLIGPSGRSQETQYF. This chain uses TRBV28 with TRBJ2-5; 11 bases match TRBD2. CDR1 is MDHEN, CDR2 SYDVKM, per germline. V lost 2 bases and J lost 2; bases outside the gene matches: 10. CDR3 length: 18 amino acids.

Turning to this clonotype: A junction boundary mismatches the germline segment, possibly from a read error. As DNA, the CDR3 is TGTGCCATCAGTTCGGGCAAGGGGGAAGCTTTATTT. It yields the protein CAISSGKGEALF. The rearrangement links TRBV10-3 to TRBJ1-1, with a weak D call TRBD1 (6 bases). Per germline, CDR1 ENHRY and CDR2 SYGVKD. This CDR3 is built from 12 residues.

This clonotype was recorded once. A read error is possible here, since a much larger clone lies one base away. The chain recombines TRBV5-5 with TRBJ1-2; D is possibly TRBD1 (5 bases). The CDR3 has 13 residues. Germline-derived CDR1 and CDR2 are SGHKS and YYEKEE (reference sequence). The CDR3 is CVSSSGVNYGYTF. Here the CDR3 DNA reads TGTGTCAGCAGCTCGGGGGTTAACTATGGCTACACCTTC. Supplemented by reference TRBV5-5 and TRBJ1-2, the full variable domain reads DAGVTQSPTHLIKTRGQQVTLRCSPISGHKSVSWYQQVLGQGPQFIFQYYEKEERGRGNFPDRFSARQFPNYSSELNVNALLLGDSALYLCVSSSGVNYGYTFGSGTRLTVV.

This clonotype came up a few times. The V gene is TRBV12-5, the J gene TRBJ2-7; D not certain. CDR1 and CDR2 (germline): LGHNT, FRNRAP. V lost 6 bases to trimming and J lost 2 bases, with 8 bases between them. The CDR3 runs 12 residues. CDR3 DNA sequence: TGTGCTAGTGGACGGTTTGCCTACGAGCAGTACTTC. It translates to CASGRFAYEQYF.

Comment on this clonotype: It may be a read error: a sequence one base away is much more abundant. The chain recombines TRBV30 with TRBJ2-3, with D possibly TRBD1 on 5 matching bases. This CDR3 contains 16 residues. Germline assignment: CDR1 GTSNPN and CDR2 SVGIG (reference sequence). With 0 bases removed from V and 2 bases from J, the gap between germline ends came to 15 bases. The CDR3 DNA reads as TGTGCCTGGAGTGTACCGACAGAGGTCCACACAGATACGCAGTATTTT. Amino acids: CAWSVPTEVHTDTQYF.

This clonotype was seen a few times. The V call is TRBV5-4, the J call TRBJ1-1, with D unclear. V was shortened by 3 bases and J by 2 bases, with 8 bases between the two germline ends. Per germline, CDR1 SGHNT and CDR2 YYREEE (reference sequence). The CDR3 runs 13 residues. The CDR3 is CASSSIRNTEAFF. The DNA of the CDR3 is TGTGCCAGCAGCTCAATACGTAACACTGAAGCTTTCTTT.

CDR3 loop: CASGSTGNKQYF. In DNA form, the CDR3 reads TGTGCTAGTGGTTCGACAGGGAACAAGCAGTACTTC. This chain links TRBV12-5 with TRBJ2-7, with TRBD1 identical over 7 bases. The CDR3 is 12 amino acids. V trimming: 4 bases; J trimming: 8 bases; junction bases outside the gene matches: 5. Germline loops: CDR1 LGHNT, CDR2 FRNRAP.

In the case of this clonotype: This may arise from a read error, as a much more abundant clone is one base away. This sequence joins TRBV29-1 and TRBJ2-5; no reliable D call. CDR1 and CDR2 from the germline V gene are SQVTM and ANQGSEA. There are 15 residues in the CDR3. V was cut by 0 bases and J by 7 bases, with 18 bases left in between. As DNA, the CDR3 is TGCAGCGTTGAAGATCCCAACCCGGGCACGCGGACCCAGTACTTC. Encoded protein: CSVEDPNPGTRTQYF.

Details on this clonotype: Without the conserved terminal phenylalanine or tryptophan, this CDR3 likely stems from a read error. The DNA is omitted, as the CDR3 cannot be located on it reliably, and the CDR3 follows TCRdb's listing. This chain links TRBV11-2 with TRBJ1-2. The CDR3 is 12 amino acids long, termini counted. Germline V gene data show CDR1 as SGHAT and CDR2 as FQNNGV. CDR3: CASSFDRVLFTL.

This clonotype was observed many times. This chain uses TRBV11-2 with TRBJ1-1, with D hard to call. Germline V gene lookup returns CDR1 SGHAT and CDR2 FQNNGV. V lost 0 bases, J lost 9 bases, and 17 bases lay in between. This CDR3 spans 15 amino acids. In DNA form, the CDR3 reads TGTGCCAGCAGCTTAGATAACGTAGTAGGAGCACAAGCTTTCTTT. This sequence encodes CASSLDNVVGAQAFF.

The chain's CDR3 is CASSLEDYHNEQFF. The CDR3 bases are TGTGCCAGCAGCTTAGAGGACTACCACAATGAGCAGTTCTTC. This chain uses TRBV7-9 with TRBJ2-7, with TRBD2 as a possible D gene (6 bases). Judging by the DNA end, TRBJ2-1 fits better; the J call may be wrong. Germline V lookup: CDR1 SEHNR, CDR2 FQNEAQ (reference sequence). CDR3 size: 14 residues.